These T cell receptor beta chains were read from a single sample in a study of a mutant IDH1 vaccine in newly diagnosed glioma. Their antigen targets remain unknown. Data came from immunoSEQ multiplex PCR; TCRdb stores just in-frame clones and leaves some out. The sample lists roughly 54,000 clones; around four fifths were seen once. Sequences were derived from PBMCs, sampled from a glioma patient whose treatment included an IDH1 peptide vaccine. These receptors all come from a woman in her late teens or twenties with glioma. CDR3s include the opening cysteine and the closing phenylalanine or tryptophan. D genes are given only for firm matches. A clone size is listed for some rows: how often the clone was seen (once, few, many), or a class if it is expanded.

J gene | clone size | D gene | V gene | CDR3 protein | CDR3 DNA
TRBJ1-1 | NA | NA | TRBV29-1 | CSVGGGGRVDTEAFF | TGCAGCGTTGGGGGCGGTGGGCGGGTTGACACTGAAGCTTTCTTT
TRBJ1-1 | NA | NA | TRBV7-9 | CASSSLAGVNTEAFF | TGTGCCAGCAGCTCCCTCGCGGGAGTGAACACTGAAGCTTTCTTT
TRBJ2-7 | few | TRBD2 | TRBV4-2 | CASSQDPSGLAGGQQYF | TGTGCCAGCAGCCAAGATCCGTCGGGGCTAGCGGGAGGGCAGCAGTACTTC
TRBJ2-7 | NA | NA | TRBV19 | CASSILATSYEQYF | TGTGCCAGTAGTATACTAGCGACCTCCTACGAGCAGTACTTC
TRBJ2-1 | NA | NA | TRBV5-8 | CASSFGNEQFF | TGTGCCAGCAGCTTCGGCAATGAGCAGTTCTTC
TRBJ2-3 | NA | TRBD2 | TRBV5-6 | CASSLGLAASTDTQYF | TGTGCCAGCAGCTTGGGCCTAGCGGCTAGCACAGATACGCAGTATTTT
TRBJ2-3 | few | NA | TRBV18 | CASSPLGDTQYF | TGTGCCAGCTCACCTCTAGGGGATACGCAGTATTTT
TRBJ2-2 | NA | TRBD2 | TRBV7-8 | CASSRTSGTNTGELFF | TGTGCCAGCAGCCGGACTAGCGGGACGAACACCGGGGAGCTGTTTTTT
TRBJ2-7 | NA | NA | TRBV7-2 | CASSFTGSYEQYF | TGTGCCAGCAGCTTCACAGGGAGCTACGAGCAGTACTTC
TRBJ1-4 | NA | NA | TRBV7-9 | CASTPPATNEKLFF | TGTGCCAGCACCCCGCCCGCAACTAATGAAAAACTGTTTTTT
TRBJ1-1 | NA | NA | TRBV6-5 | CASSYSEDTEAFF | TGTGCCAGCAGTTACTCGGAGGACACTGAAGCTTTCTTT
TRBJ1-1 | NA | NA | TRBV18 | CASSGGANTEAFF | TGTGCCAGCTCCGGGGGAGCGAACACTGAAGCTTTCTTT
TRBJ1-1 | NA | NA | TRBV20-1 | CSAWEVSRAFF | TGCAGTGCTTGGGAGGTCTCTCGGGCTTTCTTT
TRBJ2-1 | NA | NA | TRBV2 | CASRPSPNEQFF | TGTGCCAGCAGACCTAGCCCCAATGAGCAGTTCTTC
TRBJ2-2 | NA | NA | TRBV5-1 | CASSLTIANTGELFF | TGCGCCAGCAGCCTTACTATCGCGAACACCGGGGAGCTGTTTTTT
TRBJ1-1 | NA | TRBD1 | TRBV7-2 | CASSPGTGKGDTEAFF | TGTGCCAGCAGCCCCGGGACAGGGAAGGGGGACACTGAAGCTTTCTTT
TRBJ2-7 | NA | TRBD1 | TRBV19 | CASRKTGIGYEQYF | TGTGCCAGTAGAAAGACAGGGATTGGCTACGAGCAGTACTTC
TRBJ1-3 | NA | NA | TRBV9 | CASAPLEGHGNTIYF | TGTGCCAGCGCACCGCTGGAGGGGCACGGAAACACCATATATTTT
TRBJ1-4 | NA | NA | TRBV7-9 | CASSSDTNEKLFF | TGTGCCAGCAGCTCCGACACTAATGAAAAACTGTTTTTT
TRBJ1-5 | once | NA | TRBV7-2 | CASSLVGGGNQPQHF | TGTGCCAGCAGCTTAGTAGGAGGAGGCAATCAGCCCCAGCATTTT
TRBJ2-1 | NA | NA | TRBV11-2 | CASSLDPVVDEQFF | TGTGCCAGCAGCTTAGACCCTGTAGTAGATGAGCAGTTCTTC
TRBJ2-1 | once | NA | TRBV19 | CASSMGYWVNEQFF | TGTGCCAGTAGTATGGGCTATTGGGTCAATGAGCAGTTCTTC
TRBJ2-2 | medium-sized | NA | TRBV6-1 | CASSLVEDTGELFF | TGTGCCAGCAGCCTAGTGGAGGACACCGGGGAGCTGTTTTTT